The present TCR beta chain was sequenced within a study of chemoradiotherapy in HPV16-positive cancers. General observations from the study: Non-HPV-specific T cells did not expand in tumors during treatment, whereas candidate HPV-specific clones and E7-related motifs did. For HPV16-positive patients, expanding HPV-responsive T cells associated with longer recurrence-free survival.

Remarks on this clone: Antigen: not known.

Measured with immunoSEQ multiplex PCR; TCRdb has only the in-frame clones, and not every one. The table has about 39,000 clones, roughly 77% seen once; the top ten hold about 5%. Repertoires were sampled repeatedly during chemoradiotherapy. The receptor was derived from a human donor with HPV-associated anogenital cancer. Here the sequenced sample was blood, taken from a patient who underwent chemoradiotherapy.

DNA for the CDR3: TGTGCCAGCAGCTTAGGACCAAATTCACCCCTCCACTTT. It is translated as CASSLGPNSPLHF. V and J are TRBV7-9 and TRBJ1-6; D unclear. This CDR3 is built from 13 residues. In germline, CDR1 is SEHNR, CDR2 FQNEAQ (reference sequence). The V end was cut by 1 base, the J end by 7 bases, with 5 bases between.